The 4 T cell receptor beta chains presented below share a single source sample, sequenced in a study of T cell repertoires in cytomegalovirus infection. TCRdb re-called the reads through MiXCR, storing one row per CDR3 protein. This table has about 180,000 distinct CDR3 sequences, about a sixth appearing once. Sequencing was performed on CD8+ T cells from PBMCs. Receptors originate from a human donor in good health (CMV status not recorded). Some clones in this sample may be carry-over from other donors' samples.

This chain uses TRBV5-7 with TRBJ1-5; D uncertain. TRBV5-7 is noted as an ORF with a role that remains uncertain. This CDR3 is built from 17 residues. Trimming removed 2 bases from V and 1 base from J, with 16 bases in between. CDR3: CASSLRDTGPSNQPQHF. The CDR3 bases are TGTGCCAGCAGCTTACGAGACACTGGTCCCAGCAATCAGCCCCAGCATTTT.

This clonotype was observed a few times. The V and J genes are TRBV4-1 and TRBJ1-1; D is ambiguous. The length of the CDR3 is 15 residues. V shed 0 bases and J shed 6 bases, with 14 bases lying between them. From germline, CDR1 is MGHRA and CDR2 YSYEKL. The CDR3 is CASSQDLGRAAEAFF. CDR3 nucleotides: TGCGCCAGCAGCCAAGATCTCGGGAGAGCTGCTGAAGCTTTCTTT.

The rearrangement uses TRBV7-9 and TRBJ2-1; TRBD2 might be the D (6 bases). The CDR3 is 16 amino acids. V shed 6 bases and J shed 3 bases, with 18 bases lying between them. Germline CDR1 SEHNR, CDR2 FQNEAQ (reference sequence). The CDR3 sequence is CASSSTAGMIYNEQFF. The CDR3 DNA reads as TGTGCCAGCAGTTCCACAGCGGGCATGATCTACAATGAGCAGTTCTTC.

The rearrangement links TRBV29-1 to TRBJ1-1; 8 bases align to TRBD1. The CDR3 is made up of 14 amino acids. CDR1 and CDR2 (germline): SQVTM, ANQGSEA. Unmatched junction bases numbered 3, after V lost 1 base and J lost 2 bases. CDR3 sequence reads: CSVEGAGGNTEAFF. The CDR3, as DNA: TGCAGCGTTGAAGGAGCAGGGGGCAACACTGAAGCTTTCTTT.